Below, one T cell receptor (beta chain) is given with its context. Its antigen is not identified. The germline CDR1 and CDR2 sequences are SQVTM and ANQGSEA. The CDR3 length is 14 residues. The V gene end was trimmed by 3 bases and the J gene end by 4 bases; junction bases not matched to a gene: 7. There was no recording of CMV serostatus for this donor. These data come from a study of cytomegalovirus exposure and HLA in healthy donors. Study-level points and caveats: Later analysis indicated greater clonal expansion among HLA-associated TCR beta chains than among equally common other chains. Exclusion as indistinguishable affected some V segments, including TRBV6-2 and TRBV6-3.

It was with 60 Vbeta and 13 Jbeta primers that the PCR ran. Using immunoSEQ multiplex PCR, the repertoire was profiled, and TCRdb retains in-frame clones only, with some absent. The top ten clones hold under 3% of a sample with about 180,000 clones, just over 70% of them seen once. The J gene is TRBJ1-2, the V gene TRBV29-1, with 8 bases identical to TRBD1. The sequence came from a human donor in good health. The sequenced sample consisted of PBMCs. CDR3 nucleotides: TGCAGCGTTGATAGACAGGGGTTCGCCTATGGCTACACCTTC. Encoded protein: CSVDRQGFAYGYTF.